The clone carrying this T cell receptor (beta chain) came up many times. What it binds is unknown. Single TCR cDNA molecules each had their own unique molecular identifier. TCRdb called the 5' RACE reads again in MiXCR, with one record for every CDR3 protein. This table has approximately 26,000 distinct CDR3 sequences, roughly 8.6% appearing once. This sample is part of a study of spatial heterogeneity in lung cancer. Study-level results: Expanded TCRs classified as ubiquitous or regional were counted, and these counts tracked ubiquitous and regional nonsynonymous mutations, respectively. The study found that expanded intratumoral alpha and beta TCR counts tracked tumor mutation counts.

The time point: sample taken at primary tumor resection. There were some 70 donors, all of them untreated patients with early-stage non-small cell lung cancer. Unsorted whole RNA from tumor, nontumor lung or frozen PBMC underwent sequencing. V gave up 1 base and J gave up 8 bases, with 12 bases separating them. The CDR3 has 14 amino acids. The V gene's germline CDR1 is KGHSH and CDR2 LQKENI. This specimen was lung tumor tissue, taken at surgery. The clonotype comes from a male donor with early-stage non-small cell lung cancer. V is TRBV18 and J is TRBJ2-4; D gene ambiguous. The CDR3 spells CASSPLNNEDIQYF. Here the CDR3 DNA reads TGTGCCAGCTCACCACTAAACAACGAAGACATTCAGTACTTC.